These T cell receptor beta chains were read from a single sample in a study of cytomegalovirus exposure and HLA in healthy donors. Clones were read by immunoSEQ multiplex PCR, and TCRdb kept only the in-frame ones, dropping some. Of about 160,000 clones in the sample, roughly four fifths were seen once. Material for sequencing was PBMCs. Every receptor here comes from a woman in her thirties or forties in good health and CMV-seronegative. Each CDR3 is given with its conserved first and last residue. The D gene is left open where the match is weak. The listing skips clone size in some rows; elsewhere it reads once, few, many or a size class.

D,size,J,V,DNA,CDR3
TRBD1,NA,TRBJ1-2,TRBV27,TGTGCCAGCAGGGGCACAGGAGGGGGCGCTTCTGGCTACACCTTC,CASRGTGGGASGYTF
TRBD2,NA,TRBJ2-3,TRBV30,TGTGCCTGGGGCATGGGACTAGCTGCAGATACGCAGTATTTT,CAWGMGLAADTQYF
TRBD2,NA,TRBJ2-2,TRBV13,TGTGCCAGCAGCTCCACTCCGGGACTAGCGGGAGGGCCGGGCACCGGGGAGCTGTTTTTT,CASSSTPGLAGGPGTGELFF
NA,NA,TRBJ2-1,TRBV6-1,TGTGCCAGCAGTGAAGCCCCTCGGAGTCCCTACAATGAGCAGTTCTTC,CASSEAPRSPYNEQFF
NA,once,TRBJ1-1,TRBV29-1,TGCAGCGTTGTAGCCAGGAACACTGAAGCTTTCTTT,CSVVARNTEAFF
TRBD2,NA,TRBJ2-3,TRBV27,TGTGCCAGCAGCTCTGGGGGGAGGGCAGGGGATACGCAGTATTTT,CASSSGGRAGDTQYF
NA,few,TRBJ2-1,TRBV5-1,TGCGCCAGCAGCTACGAGGGGGTGGAGCAGTTCTTC,CASSYEGVEQFF
NA,NA,TRBJ1-1,TRBV11-2,TGTGCCATCAGGGACGCCGGCGGGATTTCCACTGAAGCTTTCTTT,CAIRDAGGISTEAFF
NA,NA,TRBJ1-1,TRBV7-3,TGTGCCAGCAGCTTAAGGCCGGGGGACACTGAAGCTTTCTTT,CASSLRPGDTEAFF
NA,NA,TRBJ2-7,TRBV9,TGTGCCAGCAGCGCTTACAGGGAGGGCCACGAGCAGTACTTC,CASSAYREGHEQYF
NA,NA,TRBJ2-7,TRBV5-1,TGCGCCAGCAGCTTGGTAGCGGACCCCTACGAGCAGTACTTC,CASSLVADPYEQYF
NA,once,TRBJ2-7,TRBV7-9,TGTGCCAGCAGCTTAGGGCTAGACCCCTACGAGCAGTACTTC,CASSLGLDPYEQYF
NA,NA,TRBJ2-1,TRBV2,TGTGCCAGCAAAAGGGGCTCCTACAATGAGCAGTTCTTC,CASKRGSYNEQFF
TRBD2,NA,TRBJ2-1,TRBV7-6,TGTGCCAGCAGCTTATCAATGGCTAGCGGTCAGAATGAGCAGTTCTTC,CASSLSMASGQNEQFF
NA,NA,TRBJ1-4,TRBV2,TGTGCCAGCAGTGCCGTTCAGGGAACTAATGAAAAACTGTTTTTT,CASSAVQGTNEKLFF
NA,NA,TRBJ1-2,TRBV11-2,TGTGCCAGCAGCTTAGACAGGTCCCCTTCCTATGGCTACACCTTC,CASSLDRSPSYGYTF
TRBD2,NA,TRBJ2-2,TRBV5-1,TGCGCCAGCAGCCTCGGACTAGCGCGGGTCGGGGAGCTGTTTTTT,CASSLGLARVGELFF
NA,NA,TRBJ1-1,TRBV21-1,TGTGCCAGCAGCAAAGCCCTAGACAGGGTTGGCACTGAAGCTTTCTTT,CASSKALDRVGTEAFF
NA,once,TRBJ2-7,TRBV30,TGTGCCTGGACCGAGGGATACACGCGTCCCGAGCAGTACTTC,CAWTEGYTRPEQYF
TRBD1,NA,TRBJ2-5,TRBV4-1,TGCGCCAGCGGGACAGGGGTTTGGGAGACCCAGTACTTC,CASGTGVWETQYF
TRBD1,few,TRBJ2-5,TRBV6-5,TGTGCCAGCAAGGGACAGGGGGCAGAGACCCAGTACTTC,CASKGQGAETQYF
NA,NA,TRBJ2-7,TRBV5-1,TGCGCCAGCAGCCCTGGGCTAGCCAGCTCCTACGAGCAGTACTTC,CASSPGLASSYEQYF
TRBD2,NA,TRBJ2-1,TRBV7-8,TGTGCCAGCAGCCTCAGCGGGGAATACAATGAGCAGTTCTTC,CASSLSGEYNEQFF
NA,NA,TRBJ1-4,TRBV9,TGTGCCAGCAGTTCCGACACAACAACTAATGAAAAACTGTTTTTT,CASSSDTTTNEKLFF
NA,few,TRBJ1-2,TRBV4-1,TGCGCCAGCAGCCAAGAGGGGGGATACCTTAACTATGGCTACACCTTC,CASSQEGGYLNYGYTF
TRBD1,NA,TRBJ2-1,TRBV19,TGTGCCAGTAGTATAGTGGGACAGTCAGAGGGCAATGAGCAGTTCTTC,CASSIVGQSEGNEQFF
NA,NA,TRBJ1-2,TRBV6-5,TGTGCCAGCAGTTACGGGGCACTCGCTAACTATGGCTACACCTTC,CASSYGALANYGYTF
TRBD1,NA,TRBJ2-3,TRBV7-6,TGTGCCAGCAGCTCCGGACAGGTTCAGACAGATACGCAGTATTTT,CASSSGQVQTDTQYF
NA,NA,TRBJ1-1,TRBV5-1,TGCGCCAGCAGTCCCCAGACAGGAAGGGCTGAAGCTTTCTTT,CASSPQTGRAEAFF
NA,NA,TRBJ1-5,TRBV6-1,TGTGCCTCAGCGGGGGATGCGGTCAATCAGCCCCAGCATTTT,CASAGDAVNQPQHF
NA,NA,TRBJ1-5,TRBV19,TGTGCCAGTAGTACGCAGTTCAATCAGCCCCAGCATTTT,CASSTQFNQPQHF
NA,NA,TRBJ2-6,TRBV19,TGTGCCAGTAGTATTAGAGGTGGGGCCAACGTCCTGACTTTC,CASSIRGGANVLTF
NA,NA,TRBJ1-1,TRBV2,TGTGCCACCTCTCTTCAGGAAGGGAACACTGAAGCTTTCTTT,CATSLQEGNTEAFF
NA,NA,TRBJ2-1,TRBV27,TGTGCCAGCAGTTTACAGCGTAACAATGAGCAGTTCTTC,CASSLQRNNEQFF
NA,NA,TRBJ1-1,TRBV11-2,TGTGCCAGCAGCGTCGAAGGGGCTCCCCCAATCGGGAACACTGAAGCTTTCTTT,CASSVEGAPPIGNTEAFF
NA,NA,TRBJ2-1,TRBV5-6,TGTGCCAGCGGCTTTGGAGCCCGGGGGGCTGCGGTTAACAATGAGCAGTTCTTC,CASGFGARGAAVNNEQFF
NA,once,TRBJ1-1,TRBV18,TGTGCCAGCTCACCCCGGGAGGAGATGAACACTGAAGCTTTCTTT,CASSPREEMNTEAFF
NA,NA,TRBJ1-2,TRBV6-1,TGTGCCAGCAGTCCTCGGGGAGAAGCCTTCTTC,CASSPRGEAFF